Below, 2 T cell receptor beta chains from the same sample are listed, as sequenced in a study of graft-versus-host responses after intestinal transplantation. Their antigens remain unidentified. Clones were sequenced by immunoSEQ multiplex PCR, and TCRdb holds only the in-frame ones, with some missing. The table shows some 120,000 clones, with approximately 90% occurring only once. This material consisted of unstimulated CD4+ T cells sorted from spleen or lymph node cells, taken before transplant. The receptors were gathered from a human donor who was the organ donor for an intestinal transplant.

The chain combines TRBV5-1 with TRBJ1-1, with D possibly matching TRBD1 (6 bases). The CDR3 has 15 amino acids. Trimming took 1 base from V and 8 from J, leaving 18 bases between them. Germline CDR1 and CDR2: SGHRS and YFSETQ. This CDR3 reads CASSLLRPGQMEAFF. The CDR3 DNA is TGCGCCAGCAGCTTGCTTCGTCCTGGACAGATGGAAGCTTTCTTT.

The rearrangement joins TRBV6-5 to TRBJ2-2, with D perhaps TRBD2 (6 bases). Germline loops: CDR1 MNHEY, CDR2 SVGAGI. Trimming removed 6 bases from V and 2 bases from J, with 10 bases in between. The CDR3 has 14 residues. CDR3 amino acids: CASSRDSNTGELFF. The CDR3 DNA reads TGTGCCAGCAGCCGGGACTCCAACACCGGGGAGCTGTTTTTT.